These T cell receptor beta chains were read from a single sample in a study of blood T cell repertoires in COVID-19. The assay was immunoSEQ multiplex PCR, and TCRdb's table has in-frame clones only and misses some. This table holds fewer than 80,000 clones, around 76% found once. The material sequenced was peripheral blood. These receptors originate from a human donor in a cohort sampled during active COVID-19. CDR3s include the opening cysteine and the closing phenylalanine or tryptophan. A D gene is named only where the DNA matches it firmly. The size entry is marked missing in some rows and otherwise reads once, few, many or a size class.

>TRBJ1-1|TRBD1|.|15|TRBV2
CASSDGDRAQQYDFF
TGTGCCAGCAGTGATGGGGACAGAGCCCAACAGTACGACTTCTTT
>TRBJ2-1|.|.|17|TRBV5-1
CASSLGPQGRSFNEQFF
TGCGCCAGCAGCTTGGGGCCACAGGGACGGAGTTTCAATGAGCAGTTCTTC
>TRBJ2-4|TRBD1|.|14|TRBV27
CASSSPGQGAFQYF
TGTGCCAGCAGTTCCCCGGGACAGGGGGCGTTTCAGTACTTC
>TRBJ1-1|TRBD1|.|15|TRBV6-7
CASSYLGQGNTEAFF
TGTGCCAGCAGTTACTTAGGACAGGGGAACACTGAAGCTTTCTTT
>TRBJ1-2|.|.|14|TRBV2
CASSDLGQHYGYTF
TGTGCCAGCAGTGATTTAGGACAACACTATGGCTACACCTTC
>TRBJ2-3|.|.|17|TRBV7-2
CASSLDRRRSSTDTQYF
TGTGCCAGCAGCTTAGATCGGCGGCGGTCTAGCACAGATACGCAGTATTTT
>TRBJ1-1|.|.|12|TRBV12-5
CASGFAVPEAFF
TGTGCTAGTGGTTTTGCAGTTCCTGAAGCTTTCTTT
>TRBJ2-2|TRBD1|.|14|TRBV11-2
CASSPLTGTGELFF
TGTGCCAGCAGCCCACTGACAGGGACCGGGGAGCTGTTTTTT
>TRBJ2-5|TRBD2|.|13|TRBV27
CASGPLAGETQYF
TGTGCCAGTGGGCCACTAGCGGGGGAGACCCAGTACTTC
>TRBJ1-2|.|few|16|TRBV6-6
CASSYSKTAQGDGYTF
TGTGCCAGCAGTTACTCGAAAACGGCACAGGGCGATGGCTACACCTTC
>TRBJ2-7|TRBD1|.|14|TRBV6-2/TRBV6-3
CASSYWTGADEQYF
TGTGCCAGCAGTTACTGGACAGGGGCCGACGAGCAGTACTTC
>TRBJ2-7|.|.|12|TRBV7-9
CASSLGTLPQYF
TGTGCCAGCAGCTTAGGGACTCTCCCCCAGTACTTC
>TRBJ2-5|TRBD2|.|15|TRBV9
CASNGGSGGQETQYF
TGTGCCAGCAATGGGGGTAGCGGGGGCCAAGAGACCCAGTACTTC
>TRBJ1-4|.|.|11|TRBV30
CAWSGQEKLFF
TGTGCCTGGAGTGGGCAGGAAAAACTGTTTTTT
>TRBJ1-4|TRBD1|few|13|TRBV5-6
CASSKPTGEKLFF
TGTGCCAGCAGCAAACCGACAGGGGAAAAACTGTTTTTT
>TRBJ1-5|.|.|14|TRBV6-1
CASGLADSNQPQHF
TGTGCCAGCGGCTTGGCGGATAGCAATCAGCCCCAGCATTTT
>TRBJ2-6|.|.|14|TRBV7-3
CASSPELGANVLTF
TGTGCCAGCAGCCCGGAGTTGGGGGCCAACGTCCTGACTTTC
>TRBJ2-1|TRBD2|.|17|TRBV9
CASSPGGGGASYNEQFF
TGTGCCAGCAGCCCCGGGGGCGGGGGGGCCTCCTACAATGAGCAGTTCTTC
>TRBJ2-1|TRBD1|.|13|TRBV9
CASSRQGWDEQFF
TGTGCCAGCAGTAGACAGGGCTGGGATGAGCAGTTCTTC
>TRBJ1-4|TRBD1|once|15|TRBV11-2
CASSSGDRMGEKLFF
TGTGCCAGCAGCTCCGGGGACAGGATGGGGGAAAAACTGTTTTTT
>TRBJ2-5|TRBD1|.|15|TRBV27
CASSPRDRGQETQYF
TGTGCCAGCAGTCCCCGGGACAGGGGCCAAGAGACCCAGTACTTC
>TRBJ1-1|.|.|13|TRBV13
CASSPPPRTEAFF
TGTGCCAGCAGCCCCCCTCCTCGCACTGAAGCTTTCTTT
>TRBJ1-1|.|.|16|TRBV6-1
CASSEWDWDSNTEAFF
TGTGCCAGCAGTGAATGGGACTGGGATTCGAACACTGAAGCTTTCTTT
>TRBJ2-7|TRBD1|.|12|TRBV2
CASGQDVYEQYF
TGTGCCAGCGGACAGGACGTTTACGAGCAGTACTTC
>TRBJ1-1|.|.|12|TRBV13
CASSLPAAEAFF
TGTGCCAGCAGCTTACCAGCGGCTGAAGCTTTCTTT